This paragraph covers one T cell receptor (beta chain) sequence. Its target is not known. This sample stems from a study of breast tumors, draining lymph nodes, adjacent tissues. Samples came from axillary lymph nodes draining the breast cancer. General study findings and limits: Most tumor T cells seemingly derive from lymph node, then expand in tumor. Luminal-like breast cancer showed significantly greater tumor-nontumor repertoire similarity than basal-like breast cancer did.

Using its own MiXCR run on the multiplex PCR reads, TCRdb lists one record per CDR3 protein. The table records around 170,000 distinct CDR3 sequences, about 33% of them present only once. The TCR sequence derives from a female donor with breast cancer. Some clones in this sample may be carry-over from other donors' samples. The sequenced sample consisted of axillary lymph node tissue.

CDR3 nucleotide sequence: TGTGCCAGCAGTTCCGGGACAGGGCGTAACTATGGCTACACCTTC. Its protein product is CASSSGTGRNYGYTF. The rearrangement uses TRBV27 and TRBJ1-2; 9 bases are shared with TRBD1. Germline V gene sequence: CDR1 MNHEY, CDR2 SMNVEV (reference sequence). This CDR3 is 15 amino acids long. Unmatched junction bases numbered 4, after V lost 4 bases and J lost 1 base.